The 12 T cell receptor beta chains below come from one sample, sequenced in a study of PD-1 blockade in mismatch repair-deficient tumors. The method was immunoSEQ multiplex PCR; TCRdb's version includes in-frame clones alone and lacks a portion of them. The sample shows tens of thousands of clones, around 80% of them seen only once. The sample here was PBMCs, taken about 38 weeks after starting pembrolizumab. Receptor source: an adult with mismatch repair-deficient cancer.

The CDR3 sequence: CASSLAAGGPNNEQFF. As DNA, the CDR3 is TGCGCCAGCAGCTTGGCTGCGGGAGGGCCTAACAATGAGCAGTTCTTC. The V and J genes are TRBV5-1 and TRBJ2-1; TRBD2 aligns across 9 bases. Per germline, CDR1 SGHRS and CDR2 YFSETQ. The CDR3 is 16 residues long. J was trimmed by 5 bases and V by 0 bases; bases with no gene match: 6.

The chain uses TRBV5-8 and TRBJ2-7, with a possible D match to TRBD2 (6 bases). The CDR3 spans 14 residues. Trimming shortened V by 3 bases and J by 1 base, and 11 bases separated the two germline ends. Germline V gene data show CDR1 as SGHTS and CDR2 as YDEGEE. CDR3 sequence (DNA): TGTGCCAGCAGCTCCCGGGCGGGGTCCTACGAGCAGTACTTC. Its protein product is CASSSRAGSYEQYF.

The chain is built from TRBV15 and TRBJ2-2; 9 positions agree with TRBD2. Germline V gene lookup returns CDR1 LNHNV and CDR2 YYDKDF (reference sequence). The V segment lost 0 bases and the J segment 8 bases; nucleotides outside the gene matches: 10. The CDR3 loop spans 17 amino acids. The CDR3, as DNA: TGTGCCACCAGCAGAGATTCCCCAGGGACTAGCTCTGGGGAGCTGTTTTTT. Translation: CATSRDSPGTSSGELFF.

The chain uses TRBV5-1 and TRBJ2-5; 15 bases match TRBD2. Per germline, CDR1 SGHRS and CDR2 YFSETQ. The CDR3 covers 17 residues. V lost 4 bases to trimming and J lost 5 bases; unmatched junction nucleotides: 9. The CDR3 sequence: CASSPGLAGGPAETQYF. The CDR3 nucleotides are TGCGCCAGCAGCCCAGGACTAGCGGGAGGGCCGGCGGAGACCCAGTACTTC.

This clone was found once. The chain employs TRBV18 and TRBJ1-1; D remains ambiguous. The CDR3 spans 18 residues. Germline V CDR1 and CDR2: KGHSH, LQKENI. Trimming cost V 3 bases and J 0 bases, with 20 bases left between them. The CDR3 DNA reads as TGTGCCAGCTCACCCTACGCTTACGCGTTGGGCATGAACACTGAAGCTTTCTTT. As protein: CASSPYAYALGMNTEAFF.

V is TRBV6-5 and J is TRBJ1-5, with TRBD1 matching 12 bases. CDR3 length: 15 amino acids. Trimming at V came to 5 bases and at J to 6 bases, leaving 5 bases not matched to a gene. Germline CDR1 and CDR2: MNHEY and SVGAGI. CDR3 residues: CASSPGTGGRQPQHF. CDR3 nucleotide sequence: TGTGCCAGCAGTCCCGGGACAGGGGGCCGTCAGCCCCAGCATTTT.

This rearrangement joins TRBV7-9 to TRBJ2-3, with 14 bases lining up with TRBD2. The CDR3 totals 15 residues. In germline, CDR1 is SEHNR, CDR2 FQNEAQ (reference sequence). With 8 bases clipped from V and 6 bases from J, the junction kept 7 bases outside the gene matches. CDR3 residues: CASPGLAGESDTQYF. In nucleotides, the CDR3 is TGTGCCAGCCCGGGACTAGCGGGAGAAAGCGATACGCAGTATTTT.

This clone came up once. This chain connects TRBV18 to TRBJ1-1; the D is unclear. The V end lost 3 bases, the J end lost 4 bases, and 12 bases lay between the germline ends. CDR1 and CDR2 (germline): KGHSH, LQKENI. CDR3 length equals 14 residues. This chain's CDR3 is CASSPEAGSTEAFF. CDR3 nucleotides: TGTGCCAGCTCACCCGAAGCGGGGAGCACTGAAGCTTTCTTT. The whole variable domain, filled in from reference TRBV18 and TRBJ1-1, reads NAGVMQNPRHLVRRRGQEARLRCSPMKGHSHVYWYRQLPEEGLKFMVYLQKENIIDESGMPKERFSAEFPKEGPSILRIQQVVRGDSAAYFCASSPEAGSTEAFFGQGTRLTVV.

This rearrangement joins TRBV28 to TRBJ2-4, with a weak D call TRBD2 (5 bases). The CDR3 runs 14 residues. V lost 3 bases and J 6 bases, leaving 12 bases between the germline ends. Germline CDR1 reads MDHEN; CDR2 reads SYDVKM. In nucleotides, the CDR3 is TGTGCCAGCAGTTTCCTAGGAGGCCTAAACATTCAGTACTTC. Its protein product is CASSFLGGLNIQYF.

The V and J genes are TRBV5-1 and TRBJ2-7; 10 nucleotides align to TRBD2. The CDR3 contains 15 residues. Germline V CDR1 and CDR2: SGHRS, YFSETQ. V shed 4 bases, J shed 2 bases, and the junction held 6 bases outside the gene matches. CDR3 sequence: CASSQASGSTYEQYF. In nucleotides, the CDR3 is TGCGCCAGCAGCCAAGCTAGCGGGAGCACCTACGAGCAGTACTTC. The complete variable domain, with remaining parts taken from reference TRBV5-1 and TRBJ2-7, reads KAGVTQTPRYLIKTRGQQVTLSCSPISGHRSVSWYQQTPGQGLQFLFEYFSETQRNKGNFPGRFSGRQFSNSRSEMNVSTLELGDSALYLCASSQASGSTYEQYFGPGTRLTVT.

In DNA, the CDR3 is TGTGCCAGTCGAGCCGATTCAAATCAGCCCCAGCATTTT. Protein: CASRADSNQPQHF. V is TRBV2 and J is TRBJ1-5; D is ambiguous. The V gene lost 9 bases and the J gene lost 4 bases, with 13 bases spanning the gap. The length of the CDR3 is 13 residues. CDR1 SNHLY and CDR2 FYNNEI come from the germline V gene.

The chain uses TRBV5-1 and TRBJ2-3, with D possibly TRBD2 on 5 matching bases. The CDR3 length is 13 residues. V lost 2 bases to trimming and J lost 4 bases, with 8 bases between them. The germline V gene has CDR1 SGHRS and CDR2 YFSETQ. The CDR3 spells CASSFTSSDTQYF. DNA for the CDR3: TGCGCCAGCAGCTTCACTAGTTCAGATACGCAGTATTTT.